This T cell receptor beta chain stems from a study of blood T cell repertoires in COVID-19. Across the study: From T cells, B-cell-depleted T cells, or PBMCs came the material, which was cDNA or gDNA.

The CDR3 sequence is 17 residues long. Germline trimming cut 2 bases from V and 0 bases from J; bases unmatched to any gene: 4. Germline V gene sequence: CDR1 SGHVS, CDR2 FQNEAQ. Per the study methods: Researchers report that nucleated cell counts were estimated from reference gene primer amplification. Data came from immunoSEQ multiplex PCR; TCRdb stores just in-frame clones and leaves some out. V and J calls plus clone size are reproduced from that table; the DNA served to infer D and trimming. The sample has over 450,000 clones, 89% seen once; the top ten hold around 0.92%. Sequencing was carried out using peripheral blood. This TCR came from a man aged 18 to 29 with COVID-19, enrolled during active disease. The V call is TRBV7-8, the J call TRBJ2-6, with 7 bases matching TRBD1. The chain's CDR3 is CASSLNAGGSGANVLTF. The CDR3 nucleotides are TGTGCCAGCAGCTTAAATGCAGGGGGCTCTGGGGCCAACGTCCTGACTTTC.